This T cell receptor beta chain was retrieved from a study of technical replicates of blood from a few donors. This CDR3 comprises 13 residues. The germline CDR1 and CDR2 sequences are MDHEN and SYDVKM. Deletions cut 3 bases from V and 6 bases from J, with 9 bases between. Profiling relied on immunoSEQ multiplex PCR, and the TCRdb table lists in-frame clones only, not all of them. The table has approximately 59,000 clones, about 96% seen once. The source is a human donor in good health. Some clones in this sample may be carry-over from other donors' samples. Specimen: PBMCs. The chain combines TRBV28 with TRBJ1-5; D is unresolved. DNA of the CDR3: TGTGCCAGCAGTTTTCGGGGTTCTCAGCCCCAGCATTTT. Encoded protein: CASSFRGSQPQHF.